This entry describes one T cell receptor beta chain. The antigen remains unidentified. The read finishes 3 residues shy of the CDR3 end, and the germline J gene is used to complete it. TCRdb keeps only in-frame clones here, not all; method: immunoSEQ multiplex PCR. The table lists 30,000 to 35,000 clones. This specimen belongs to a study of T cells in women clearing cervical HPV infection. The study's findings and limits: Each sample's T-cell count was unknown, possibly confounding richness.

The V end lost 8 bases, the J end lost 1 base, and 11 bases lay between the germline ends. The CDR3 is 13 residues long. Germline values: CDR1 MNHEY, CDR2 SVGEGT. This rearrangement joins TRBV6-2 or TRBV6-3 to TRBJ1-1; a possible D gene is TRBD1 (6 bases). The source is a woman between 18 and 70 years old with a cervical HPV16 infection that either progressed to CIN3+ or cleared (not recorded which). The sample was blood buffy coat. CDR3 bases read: TGTGCCAGCGGGCAGGGGCCGAACACTGAA. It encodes CASGQGPNTE. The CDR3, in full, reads CASGQGPNTEAFF.